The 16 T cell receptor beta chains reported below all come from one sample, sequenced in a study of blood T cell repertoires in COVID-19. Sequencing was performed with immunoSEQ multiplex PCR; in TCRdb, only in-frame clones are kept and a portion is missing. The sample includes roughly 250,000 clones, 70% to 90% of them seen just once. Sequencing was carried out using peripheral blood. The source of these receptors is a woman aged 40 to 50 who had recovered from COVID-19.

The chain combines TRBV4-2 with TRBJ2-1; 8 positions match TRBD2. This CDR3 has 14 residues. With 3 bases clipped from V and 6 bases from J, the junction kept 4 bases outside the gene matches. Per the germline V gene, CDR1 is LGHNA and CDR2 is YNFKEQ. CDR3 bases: TGTGCCAGCAGCCAGGGACTAGATGTCAATGAGCAGTTCTTC. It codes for CASSQGLDVNEQFF.

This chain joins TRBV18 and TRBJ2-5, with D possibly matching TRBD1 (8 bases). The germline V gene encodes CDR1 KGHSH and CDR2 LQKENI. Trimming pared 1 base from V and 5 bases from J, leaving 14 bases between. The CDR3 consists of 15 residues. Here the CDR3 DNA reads TGTGCCAGCTCACCACAGCGGGGACAGGCGGAGACCCAGTACTTC. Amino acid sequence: CASSPQRGQAETQYF.

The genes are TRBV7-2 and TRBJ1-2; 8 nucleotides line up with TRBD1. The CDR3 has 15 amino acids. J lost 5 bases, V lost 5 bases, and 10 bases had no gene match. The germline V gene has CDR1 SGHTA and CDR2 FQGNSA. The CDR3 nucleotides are TGTGCCAGCAGCCAAGGGGACAGGCGGTGGTATGGCTACACCTTC. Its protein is CASSQGDRRWYGYTF. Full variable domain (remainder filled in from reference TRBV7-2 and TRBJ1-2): GAGVSQSPSNKVTEKGKDVELRCDPISGHTALYWYRQSLGQGLEFLIYFQGNSAPDKSGLPSDRFSAERTGGSVSTLTIQRTQQEDSAVYLCASSQGDRRWYGYTFGSGTRLTVV.

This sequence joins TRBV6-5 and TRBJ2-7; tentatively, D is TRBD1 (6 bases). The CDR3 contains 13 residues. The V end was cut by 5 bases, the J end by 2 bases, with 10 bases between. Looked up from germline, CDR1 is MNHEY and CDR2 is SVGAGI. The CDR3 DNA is TGTGCCAGCAGTCAGGGACATGCCTACGAGCAGTACTTC. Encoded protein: CASSQGHAYEQYF.

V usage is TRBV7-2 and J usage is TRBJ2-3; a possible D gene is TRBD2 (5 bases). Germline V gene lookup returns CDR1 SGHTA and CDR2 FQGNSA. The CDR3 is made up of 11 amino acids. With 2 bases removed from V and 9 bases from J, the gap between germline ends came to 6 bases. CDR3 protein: CASSLSGTQYF. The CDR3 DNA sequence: TGTGCCAGCAGCTTATCGGGGACGCAGTATTTT. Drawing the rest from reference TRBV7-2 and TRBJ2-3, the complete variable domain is GAGVSQSPSNKVTEKGKDVELRCDPISGHTALYWYRQSLGQGLEFLIYFQGNSAPDKSGLPSDRFSAERTGGSVSTLTIQRTQQEDSAVYLCASSLSGTQYFGPGTRLTVL.

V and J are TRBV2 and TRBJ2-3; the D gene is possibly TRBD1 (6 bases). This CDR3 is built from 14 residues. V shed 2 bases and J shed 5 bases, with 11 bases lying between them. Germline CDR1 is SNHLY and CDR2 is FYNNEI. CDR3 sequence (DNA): TGTGCCAGCAGTGAACAGGGGTATGAAGATACGCAGTATTTT. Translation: CASSEQGYEDTQYF.

DNA of the CDR3: TGCGCCAGCAGCTTGGGACAGGGGAGCGTAGATGAGCAGTTCTTC. Its translation: CASSLGQGSVDEQFF. V is TRBV5-1 and J is TRBJ2-1, with 8 bases matching TRBD1. Germline V lookup: CDR1 SGHRS, CDR2 YFSETQ. The CDR3 extends over 15 amino acids. V lost 0 bases and J lost 8; bases outside the gene matches: 7.

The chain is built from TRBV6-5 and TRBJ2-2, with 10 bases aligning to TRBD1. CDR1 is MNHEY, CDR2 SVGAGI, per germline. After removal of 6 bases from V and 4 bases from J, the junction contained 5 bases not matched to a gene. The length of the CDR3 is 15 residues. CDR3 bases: TGTGCCAGCAGAACCGACAGGGGGCCCACCGGGGAGCTGTTTTTT. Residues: CASRTDRGPTGELFF.

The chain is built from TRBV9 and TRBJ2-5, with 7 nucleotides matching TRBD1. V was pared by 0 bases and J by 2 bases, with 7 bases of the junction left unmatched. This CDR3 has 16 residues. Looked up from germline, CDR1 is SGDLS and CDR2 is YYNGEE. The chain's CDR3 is CASSVATGVFQETQYF. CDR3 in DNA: TGTGCCAGCAGCGTAGCCACAGGGGTATTTCAAGAGACCCAGTACTTC.

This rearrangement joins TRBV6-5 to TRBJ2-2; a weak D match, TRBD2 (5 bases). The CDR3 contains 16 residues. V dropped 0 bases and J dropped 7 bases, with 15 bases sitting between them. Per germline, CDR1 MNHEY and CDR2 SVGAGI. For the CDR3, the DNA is TGTGCCAGCAGTTACTCGAGGAGTAGCGTTAGCGGGGAGCTGTTTTTT. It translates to CASSYSRSSVSGELFF.

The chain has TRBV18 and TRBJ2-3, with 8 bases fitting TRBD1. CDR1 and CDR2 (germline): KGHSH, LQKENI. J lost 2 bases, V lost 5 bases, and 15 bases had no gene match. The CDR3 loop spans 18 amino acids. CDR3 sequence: CASSFRGGRTGPTDTQYF. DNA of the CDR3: TGTGCCAGCTCATTCAGAGGGGGCCGGACAGGGCCCACAGATACGCAGTATTTT. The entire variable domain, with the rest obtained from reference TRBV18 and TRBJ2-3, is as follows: NAGVMQNPRHLVRRRGQEARLRCSPMKGHSHVYWYRQLPEEGLKFMVYLQKENIIDESGMPKERFSAEFPKEGPSILRIQQVVRGDSAAYFCASSFRGGRTGPTDTQYFGPGTRLTVL.

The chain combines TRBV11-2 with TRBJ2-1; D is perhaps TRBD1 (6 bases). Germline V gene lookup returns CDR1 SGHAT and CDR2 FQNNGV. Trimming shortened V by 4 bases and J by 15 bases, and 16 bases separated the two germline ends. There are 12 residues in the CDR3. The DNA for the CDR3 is TGTGCCAGCAGCTCCACTTCAGGGGTCCGGTTCTTC. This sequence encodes CASSSTSGVRFF.

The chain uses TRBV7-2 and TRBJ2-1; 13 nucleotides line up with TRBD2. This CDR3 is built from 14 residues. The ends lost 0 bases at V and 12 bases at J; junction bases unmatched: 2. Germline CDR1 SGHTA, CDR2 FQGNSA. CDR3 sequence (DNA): TGTGCCAGCAGCTTAGCACTAGCGGGAGGGAGGCAGTTCTTC. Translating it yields CASSLALAGGRQFF.

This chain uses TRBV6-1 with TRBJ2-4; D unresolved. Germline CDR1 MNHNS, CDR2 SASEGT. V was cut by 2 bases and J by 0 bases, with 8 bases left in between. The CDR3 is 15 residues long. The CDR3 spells CASSETELAKNIQYF. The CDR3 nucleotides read TGTGCCAGCAGTGAAACGGAGCTAGCCAAAAACATTCAGTACTTC.

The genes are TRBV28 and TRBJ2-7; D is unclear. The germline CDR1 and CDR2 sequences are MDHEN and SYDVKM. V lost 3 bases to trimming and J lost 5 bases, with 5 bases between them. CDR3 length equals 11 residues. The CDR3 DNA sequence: TGTGCCAGCAGTTTCAGGAACGAGCAGTACTTC. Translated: CASSFRNEQYF.

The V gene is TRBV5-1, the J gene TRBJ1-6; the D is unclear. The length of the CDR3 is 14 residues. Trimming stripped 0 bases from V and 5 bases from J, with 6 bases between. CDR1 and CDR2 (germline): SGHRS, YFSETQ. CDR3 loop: CASSLEQNNSPLHF. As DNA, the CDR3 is TGCGCCAGCAGCTTGGAACAGAATAATTCACCCCTCCACTTT.